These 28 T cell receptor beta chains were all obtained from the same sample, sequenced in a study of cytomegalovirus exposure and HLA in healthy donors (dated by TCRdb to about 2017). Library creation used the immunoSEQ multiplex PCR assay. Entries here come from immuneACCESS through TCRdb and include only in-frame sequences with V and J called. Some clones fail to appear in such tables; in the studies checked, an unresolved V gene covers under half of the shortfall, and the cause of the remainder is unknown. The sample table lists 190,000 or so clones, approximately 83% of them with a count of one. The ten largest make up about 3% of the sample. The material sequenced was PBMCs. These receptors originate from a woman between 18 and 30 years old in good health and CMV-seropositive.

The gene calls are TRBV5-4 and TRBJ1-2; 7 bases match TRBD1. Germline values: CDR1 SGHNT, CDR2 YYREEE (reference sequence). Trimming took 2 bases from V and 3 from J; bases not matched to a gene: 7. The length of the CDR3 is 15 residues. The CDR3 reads CASSFDRVSYYGYTF. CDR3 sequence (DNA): TGTGCCAGCAGCTTTGACAGGGTGTCTTACTATGGCTACACCTTC. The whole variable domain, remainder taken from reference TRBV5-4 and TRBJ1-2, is ETGVTQSPTHLIKTRGQQVTLRCSSQSGHNTVSWYQQALGQGPQFIFQYYREEENGRGNFPPRFSGLQFPNYSSELNVNALELDDSALYLCASSFDRVSYYGYTFGSGTRLTVV.

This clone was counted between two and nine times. CDR3 bases: TGCGCCAGCAGCCCACTCATCGCCTACGAGCAGTACTTC. Translating it yields CASSPLIAYEQYF. The rearrangement joins TRBV5-1 to TRBJ2-7; no definite D call. CDR1 is SGHRS and CDR2 is YFSETQ in the germline V gene. CDR3 length equals 13 residues. Trimming cost V 4 bases and J 2 bases, with 10 bases left between them.

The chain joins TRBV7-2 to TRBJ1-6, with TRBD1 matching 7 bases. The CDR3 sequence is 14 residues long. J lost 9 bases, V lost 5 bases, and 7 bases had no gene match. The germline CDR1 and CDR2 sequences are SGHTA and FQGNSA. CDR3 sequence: CASSLVGGSSPLHF. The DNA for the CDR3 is TGTGCCAGCAGCCTAGTAGGGGGCAGTTCACCCCTCCACTTT.

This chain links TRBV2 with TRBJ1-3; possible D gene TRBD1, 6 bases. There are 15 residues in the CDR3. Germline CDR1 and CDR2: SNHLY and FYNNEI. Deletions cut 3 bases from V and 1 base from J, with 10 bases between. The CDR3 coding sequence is TGTGCCAGCAGTGAGAACAGGGCGTCTGGAAACACCATATATTTT. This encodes CASSENRASGNTIYF. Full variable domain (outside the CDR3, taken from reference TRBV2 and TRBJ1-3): EPEVTQTPSHQVTQMGQEVILRCVPISNHLYFYWYRQILGQKVEFLVSFYNNEISEKSEIFDDQFSVERPDGSNFTLKIRSTKLEDSAMYFCASSENRASGNTIYFGEGSWLTVV.

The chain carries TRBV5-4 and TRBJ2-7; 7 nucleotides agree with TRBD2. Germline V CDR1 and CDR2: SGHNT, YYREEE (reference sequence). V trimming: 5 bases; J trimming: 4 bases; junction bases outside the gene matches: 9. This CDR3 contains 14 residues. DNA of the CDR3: TGTGCCAGCAGACCCCACGGGGGGATGTACGAGCAGTACTTC. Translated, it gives CASRPHGGMYEQYF.

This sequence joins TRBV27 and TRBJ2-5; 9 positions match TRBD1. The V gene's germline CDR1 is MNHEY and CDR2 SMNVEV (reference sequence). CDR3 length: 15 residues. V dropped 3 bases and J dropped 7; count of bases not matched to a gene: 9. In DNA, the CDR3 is TGTGCCAGCAGTTTGTTCACAGGGGGCGTGGGGACCCAGTACTTC. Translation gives CASSLFTGGVGTQYF.

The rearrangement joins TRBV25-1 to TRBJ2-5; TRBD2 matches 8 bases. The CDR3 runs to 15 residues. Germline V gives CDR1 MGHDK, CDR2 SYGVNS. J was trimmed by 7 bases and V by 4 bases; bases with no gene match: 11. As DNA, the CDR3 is TGTGCCAGCAGTGTGGGAGCGGGGGACCTGGGGACCCAGTACTTC. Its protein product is CASSVGAGDLGTQYF.

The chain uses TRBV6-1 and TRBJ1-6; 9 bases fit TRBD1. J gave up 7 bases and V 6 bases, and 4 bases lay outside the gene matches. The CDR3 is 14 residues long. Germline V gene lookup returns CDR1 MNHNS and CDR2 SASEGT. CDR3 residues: CASRGTGTNSPLHF. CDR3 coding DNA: TGTGCCAGCAGGGGGACAGGGACAAATTCACCCCTCCACTTT.

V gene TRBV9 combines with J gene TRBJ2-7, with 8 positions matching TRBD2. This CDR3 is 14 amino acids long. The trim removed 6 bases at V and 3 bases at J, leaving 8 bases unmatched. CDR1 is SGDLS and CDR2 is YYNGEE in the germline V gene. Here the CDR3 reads CASTAGGSDYEQYF. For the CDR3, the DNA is TGTGCCAGCACCGCGGGAGGTAGCGACTACGAGCAGTACTTC.

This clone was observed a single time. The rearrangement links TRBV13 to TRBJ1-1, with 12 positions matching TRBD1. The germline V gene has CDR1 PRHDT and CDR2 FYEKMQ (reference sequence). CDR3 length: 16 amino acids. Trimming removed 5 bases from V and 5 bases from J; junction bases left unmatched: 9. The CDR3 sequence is CASSGPGTGGWTEAFF. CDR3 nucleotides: TGTGCCAGCAGCGGACCCGGGACAGGGGGCTGGACTGAAGCTTTCTTT.

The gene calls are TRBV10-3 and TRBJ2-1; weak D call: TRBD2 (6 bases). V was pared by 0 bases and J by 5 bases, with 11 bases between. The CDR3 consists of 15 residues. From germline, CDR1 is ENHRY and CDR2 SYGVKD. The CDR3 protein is CAISESRGEDNEQFF. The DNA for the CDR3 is TGTGCCATCAGTGAGTCTCGTGGGGAGGACAATGAGCAGTTCTTC.

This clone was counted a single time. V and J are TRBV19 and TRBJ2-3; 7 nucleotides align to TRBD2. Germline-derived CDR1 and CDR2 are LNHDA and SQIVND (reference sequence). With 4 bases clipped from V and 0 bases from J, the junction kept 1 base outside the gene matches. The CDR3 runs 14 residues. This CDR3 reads CASSRGGSTDTQYF. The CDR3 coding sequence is TGTGCCAGTAGTAGGGGGGGAAGCACAGATACGCAGTATTTT.

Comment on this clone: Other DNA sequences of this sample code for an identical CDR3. The CDR3 spells CASSLSTNTEAFF. In DNA, the CDR3 is TGCGCCAGCAGCTTATCTACGAACACTGAAGCTTTCTTT. This chain joins TRBV5-1 and TRBJ1-1; D is undetermined. The V gene lost 2 bases and the J gene lost 1 base, with 6 bases spanning the gap. The CDR3 loop spans 13 amino acids. Germline CDR1 and CDR2: SGHRS and YFSETQ.

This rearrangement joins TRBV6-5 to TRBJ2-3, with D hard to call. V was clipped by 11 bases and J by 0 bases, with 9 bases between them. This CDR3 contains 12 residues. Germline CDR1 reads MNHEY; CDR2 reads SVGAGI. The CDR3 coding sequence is TGTGCCGTGTCAGGAAGCACAGATACGCAGTATTTT. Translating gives CAVSGSTDTQYF.

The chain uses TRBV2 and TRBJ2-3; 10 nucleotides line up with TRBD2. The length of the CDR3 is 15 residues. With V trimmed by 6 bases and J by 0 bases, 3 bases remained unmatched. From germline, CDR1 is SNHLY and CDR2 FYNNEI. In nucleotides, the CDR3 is TGTGCCAGCAGCGGACTAGCGGCTAGCACAGATACGCAGTATTTT. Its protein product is CASSGLAASTDTQYF.

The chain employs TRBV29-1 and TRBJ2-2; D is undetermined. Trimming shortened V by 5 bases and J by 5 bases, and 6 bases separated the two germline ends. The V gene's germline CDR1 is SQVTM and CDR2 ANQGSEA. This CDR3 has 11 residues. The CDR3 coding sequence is TGCAGCGTTCGAGAGACCGGGGAGCTGTTTTTT. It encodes CSVRETGELFF.

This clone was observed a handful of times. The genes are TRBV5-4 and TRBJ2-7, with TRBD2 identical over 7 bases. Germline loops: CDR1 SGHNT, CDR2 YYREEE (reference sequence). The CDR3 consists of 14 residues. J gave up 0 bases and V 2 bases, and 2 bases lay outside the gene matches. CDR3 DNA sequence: TGTGCCAGCAGCTTCGGGGGGAGCTCCTACGAGCAGTACTTC. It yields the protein CASSFGGSSYEQYF.

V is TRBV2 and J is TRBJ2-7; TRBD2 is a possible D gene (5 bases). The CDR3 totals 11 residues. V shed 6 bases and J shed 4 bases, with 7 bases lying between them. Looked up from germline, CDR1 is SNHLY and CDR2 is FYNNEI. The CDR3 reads CASSGEYEQYF. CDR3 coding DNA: TGTGCCAGCAGCGGGGAGTACGAGCAGTACTTC.

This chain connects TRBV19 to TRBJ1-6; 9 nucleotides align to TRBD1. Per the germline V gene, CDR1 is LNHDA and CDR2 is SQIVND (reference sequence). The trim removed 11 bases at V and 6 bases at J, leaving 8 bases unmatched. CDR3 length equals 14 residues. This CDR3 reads CAVQGAKFNSPLHF. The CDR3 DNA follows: TGTGCCGTACAGGGGGCGAAGTTTAATTCACCCCTCCACTTT.

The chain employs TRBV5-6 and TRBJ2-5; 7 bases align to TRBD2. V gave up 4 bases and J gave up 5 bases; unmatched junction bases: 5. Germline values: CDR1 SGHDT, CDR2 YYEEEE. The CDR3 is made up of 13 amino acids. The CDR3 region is CASSQTSAETQYF. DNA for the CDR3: TGTGCCAGCAGCCAAACTAGCGCCGAGACCCAGTACTTC.

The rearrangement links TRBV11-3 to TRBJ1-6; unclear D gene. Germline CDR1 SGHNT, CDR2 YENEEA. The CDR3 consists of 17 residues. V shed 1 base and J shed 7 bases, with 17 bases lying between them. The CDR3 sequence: CASSLASCDLRNSPLHF. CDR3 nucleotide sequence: TGTGCCAGCAGCTTAGCTTCTTGCGACTTGAGAAATTCACCCCTCCACTTT.

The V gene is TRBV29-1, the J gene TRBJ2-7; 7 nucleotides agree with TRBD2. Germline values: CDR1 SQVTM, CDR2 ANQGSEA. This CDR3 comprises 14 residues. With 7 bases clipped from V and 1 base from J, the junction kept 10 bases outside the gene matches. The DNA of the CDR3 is TGCAGCGCACGGGGGGAAGGGCCATCCTACGAGCAGTACTTC. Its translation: CSARGEGPSYEQYF.

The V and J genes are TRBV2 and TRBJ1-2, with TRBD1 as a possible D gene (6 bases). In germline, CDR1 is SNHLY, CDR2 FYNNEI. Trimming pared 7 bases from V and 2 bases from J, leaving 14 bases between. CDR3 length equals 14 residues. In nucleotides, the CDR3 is TGTGCCAGCAATGAGGGGGGACTAAACTATGGCTACACCTTC. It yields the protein CASNEGGLNYGYTF.

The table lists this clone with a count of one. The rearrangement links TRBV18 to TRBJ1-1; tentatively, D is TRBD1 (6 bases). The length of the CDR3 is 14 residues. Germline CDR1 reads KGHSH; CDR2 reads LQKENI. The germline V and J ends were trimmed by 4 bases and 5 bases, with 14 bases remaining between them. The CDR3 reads CASSRIQGVTEAFF. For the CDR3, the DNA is TGTGCCAGCTCACGGATACAGGGAGTAACTGAAGCTTTCTTT.

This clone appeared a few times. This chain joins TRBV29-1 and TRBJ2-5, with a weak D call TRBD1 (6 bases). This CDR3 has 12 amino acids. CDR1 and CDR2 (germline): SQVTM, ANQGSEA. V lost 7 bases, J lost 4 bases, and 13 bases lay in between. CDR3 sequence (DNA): TGCAGCGCCGGACAGACCGGAGAGACCCAGTACTTC. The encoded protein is CSAGQTGETQYF.

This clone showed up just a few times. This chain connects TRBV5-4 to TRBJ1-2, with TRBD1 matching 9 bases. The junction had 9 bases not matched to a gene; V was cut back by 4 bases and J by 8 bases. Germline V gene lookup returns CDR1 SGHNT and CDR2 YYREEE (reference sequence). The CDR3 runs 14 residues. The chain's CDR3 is CASSRTGQGGGYTF. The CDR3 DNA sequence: TGTGCCAGCAGCCGAACGGGACAGGGAGGCGGCTACACCTTC.

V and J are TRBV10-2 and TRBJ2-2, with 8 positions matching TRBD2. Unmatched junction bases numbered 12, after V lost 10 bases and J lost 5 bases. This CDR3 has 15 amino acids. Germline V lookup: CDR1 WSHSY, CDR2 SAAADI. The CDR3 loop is CATVVDGGGTGELFF. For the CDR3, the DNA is TGCGCCACCGTGGTGGACGGGGGGGGGACCGGGGAGCTGTTTTTT.

The CDR3 nucleotides read TGTGCCAGTAGTACATCGCAGACAGGGCTTCTCAATGAGCAGTTCTTC. Protein product: CASSTSQTGLLNEQFF. V usage is TRBV19 and J usage is TRBJ2-1, with 7 positions matching TRBD1. This CDR3 contains 16 residues. The germline V gene encodes CDR1 LNHDA and CDR2 SQIVND (reference sequence). V was pared by 4 bases and J by 6 bases, with 12 bases of the junction left unmatched.